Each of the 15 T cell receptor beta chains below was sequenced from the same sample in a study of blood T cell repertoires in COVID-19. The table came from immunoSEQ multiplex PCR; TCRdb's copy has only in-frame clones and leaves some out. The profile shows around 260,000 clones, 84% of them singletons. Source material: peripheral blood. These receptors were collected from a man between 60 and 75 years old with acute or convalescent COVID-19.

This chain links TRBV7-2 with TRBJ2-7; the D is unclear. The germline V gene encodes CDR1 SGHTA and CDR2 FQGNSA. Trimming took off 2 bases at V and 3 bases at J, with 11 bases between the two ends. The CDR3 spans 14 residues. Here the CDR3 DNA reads TGTGCCAGCAGCTTAAATCCCAACGGCTACGAGCAGTACTTC. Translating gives CASSLNPNGYEQYF.

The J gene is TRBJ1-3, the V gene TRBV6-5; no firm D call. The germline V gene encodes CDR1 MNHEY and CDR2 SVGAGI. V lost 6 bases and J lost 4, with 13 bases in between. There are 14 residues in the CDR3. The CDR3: CASSRGGHGNTIYF. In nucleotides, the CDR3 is TGTGCCAGCAGCCGGGGAGGGCACGGAAACACCATATATTTT.

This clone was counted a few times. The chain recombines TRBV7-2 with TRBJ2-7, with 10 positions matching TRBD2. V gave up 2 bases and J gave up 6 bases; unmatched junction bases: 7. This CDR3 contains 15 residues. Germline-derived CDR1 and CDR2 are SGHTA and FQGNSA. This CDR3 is CASSLRVAGGPEQYF. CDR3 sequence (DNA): TGTGCCAGCAGCTTAAGGGTAGCGGGAGGTCCCGAGCAGTACTTC.

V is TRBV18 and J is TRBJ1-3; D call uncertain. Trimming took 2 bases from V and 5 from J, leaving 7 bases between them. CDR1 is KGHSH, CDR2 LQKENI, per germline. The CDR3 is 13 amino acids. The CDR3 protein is CASSPGLRNTIYF. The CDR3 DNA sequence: TGTGCCAGCTCACCAGGACTGAGAAACACCATATATTTT.

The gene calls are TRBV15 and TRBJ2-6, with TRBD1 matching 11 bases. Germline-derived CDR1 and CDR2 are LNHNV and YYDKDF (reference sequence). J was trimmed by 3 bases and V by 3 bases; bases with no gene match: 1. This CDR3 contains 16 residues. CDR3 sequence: CATSRGQGDGANVLTF. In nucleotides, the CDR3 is TGTGCCACCAGCAGGGGACAGGGGGATGGGGCCAACGTCCTGACTTTC.

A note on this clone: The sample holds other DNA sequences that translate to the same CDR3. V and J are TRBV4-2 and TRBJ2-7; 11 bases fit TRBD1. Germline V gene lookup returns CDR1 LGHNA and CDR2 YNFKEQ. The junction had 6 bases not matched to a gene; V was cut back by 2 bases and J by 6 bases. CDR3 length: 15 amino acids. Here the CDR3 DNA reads TGTGCCAGCAGCCAAACCGGGACAGGGGGTGGCGAGCAGTACTTC. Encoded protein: CASSQTGTGGGEQYF.

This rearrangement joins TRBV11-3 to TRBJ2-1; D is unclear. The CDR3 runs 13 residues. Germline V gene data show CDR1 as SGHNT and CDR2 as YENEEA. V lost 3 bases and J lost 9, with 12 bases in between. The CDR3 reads CASSLGTDSEQFF. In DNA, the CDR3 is TGTGCCAGCAGCTTGGGCACCGATTCTGAGCAGTTCTTC.

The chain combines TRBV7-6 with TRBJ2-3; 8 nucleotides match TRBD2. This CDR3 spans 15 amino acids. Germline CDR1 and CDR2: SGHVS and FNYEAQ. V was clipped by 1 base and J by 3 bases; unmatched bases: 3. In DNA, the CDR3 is TGTGCCAGCAGCTTAGTCCTAGCGGGTACAGATACGCAGTATTTT. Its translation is CASSLVLAGTDTQYF. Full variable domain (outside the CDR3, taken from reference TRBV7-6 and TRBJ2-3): GAGVSQSPRYKVTKRGQDVALRCDPISGHVSLYWYRQALGQGPEFLTYFNYEAQQDKSGLPNDRFSAERPEGSISTLTIQRTEQRDSAMYRCASSLVLAGTDTQYFGPGTRLTVL.

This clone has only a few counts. CDR3 loop: CASSQAGQALEAFF. CDR3 nucleotide sequence: TGCGCCAGCAGCCAAGCGGGACAGGCTTTGGAAGCTTTCTTT. The rearrangement uses TRBV4-1 and TRBJ1-1, with TRBD1 matching 8 bases. V gave up 1 base and J gave up 8 bases; unmatched junction bases: 6. This CDR3 has 14 residues. Germline CDR1 is MGHRA and CDR2 is YSYEKL.

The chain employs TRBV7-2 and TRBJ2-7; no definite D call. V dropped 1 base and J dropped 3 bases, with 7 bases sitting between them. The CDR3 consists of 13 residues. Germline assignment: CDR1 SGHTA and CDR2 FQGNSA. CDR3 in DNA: TGTGCCAGCAGCTTAGACAGAAACTACGAGCAGTACTTC. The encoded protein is CASSLDRNYEQYF.

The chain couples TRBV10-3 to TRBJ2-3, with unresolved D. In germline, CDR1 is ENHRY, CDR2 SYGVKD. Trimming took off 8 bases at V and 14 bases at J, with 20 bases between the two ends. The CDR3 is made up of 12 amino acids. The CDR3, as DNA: TGTGCCATCTCTCAACTGCTAGAAAAATTGTATTTT. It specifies CAISQLLEKLYF.

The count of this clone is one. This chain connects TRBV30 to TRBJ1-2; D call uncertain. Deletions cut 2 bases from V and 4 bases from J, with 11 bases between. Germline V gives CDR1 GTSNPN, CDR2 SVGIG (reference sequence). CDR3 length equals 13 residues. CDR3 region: CAWSRRVTYGYTF. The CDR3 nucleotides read TGTGCCTGGAGTCGGAGGGTTACCTATGGCTACACCTTC.

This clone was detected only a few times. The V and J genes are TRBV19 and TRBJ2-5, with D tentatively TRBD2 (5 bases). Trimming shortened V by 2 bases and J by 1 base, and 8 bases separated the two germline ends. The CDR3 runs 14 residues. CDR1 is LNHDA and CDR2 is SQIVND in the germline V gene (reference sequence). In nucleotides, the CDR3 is TGTGCCAGTAGTATAAGAGGACTCCAAGAGACCCAGTACTTC. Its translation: CASSIRGLQETQYF.

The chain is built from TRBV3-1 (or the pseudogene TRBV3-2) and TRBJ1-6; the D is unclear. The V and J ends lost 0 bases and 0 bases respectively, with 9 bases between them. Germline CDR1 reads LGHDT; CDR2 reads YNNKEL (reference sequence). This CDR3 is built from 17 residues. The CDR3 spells CASSQDPTASYNSPLHF. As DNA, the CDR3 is TGTGCCAGCAGCCAAGATCCTACAGCCTCCTATAATTCACCCCTCCACTTT.

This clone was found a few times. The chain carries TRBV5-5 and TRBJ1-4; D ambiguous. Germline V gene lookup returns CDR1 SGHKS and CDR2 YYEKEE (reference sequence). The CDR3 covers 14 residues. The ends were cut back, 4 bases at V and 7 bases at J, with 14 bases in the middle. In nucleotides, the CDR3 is TGTGCCAGCAGCCGGGGAGCGGTGGGTGAAAAACTGTTTTTT. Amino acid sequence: CASSRGAVGEKLFF.